This T cell receptor (beta chain) was captured by sequencing in a study of cytomegalovirus exposure and HLA in healthy donors. Study-wide context: A subsequent analysis stated that the 120 or so validation repertoires were run on the same platform as the approximately 610 first-cohort repertoires. Overall study results and limits: 164 TCR beta chains were listed as cytomegalovirus-associated.

Germline V CDR1 and CDR2: DFQATT, SNEGSKA (reference sequence). This CDR3 is 11 amino acids long. Trimming took 5 bases from V and 5 from J, leaving 9 bases between them. For this clone: Antigen specificity is unknown.

Assay used: immunoSEQ multiplex PCR; TCRdb lists only in-frame clones, some missing. Of about 73,000 clones in the sample, roughly 95% are singletons; the top ten hold less than 4%. This TCR was sampled from a man aged 18-30 years in good health and CMV-seronegative. The chain employs TRBV20-1 and TRBJ2-5, with D unresolved. Sequencing used PBMCs. The CDR3 region is CSAVKRETQYF. In DNA form, the CDR3 reads TGCAGTGCTGTTAAGAGGGAGACCCAGTACTTC.